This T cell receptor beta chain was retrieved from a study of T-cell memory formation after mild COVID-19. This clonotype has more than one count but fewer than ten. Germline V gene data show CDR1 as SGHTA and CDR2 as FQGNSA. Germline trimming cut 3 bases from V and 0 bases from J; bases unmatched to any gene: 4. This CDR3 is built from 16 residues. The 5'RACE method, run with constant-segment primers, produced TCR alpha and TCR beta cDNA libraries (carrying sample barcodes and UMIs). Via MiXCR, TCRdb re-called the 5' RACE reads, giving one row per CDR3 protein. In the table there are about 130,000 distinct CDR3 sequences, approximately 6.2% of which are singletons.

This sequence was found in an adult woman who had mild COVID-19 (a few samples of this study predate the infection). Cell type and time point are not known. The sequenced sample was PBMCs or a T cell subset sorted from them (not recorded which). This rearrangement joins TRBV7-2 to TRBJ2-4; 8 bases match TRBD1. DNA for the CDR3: TGTGCCAGCAGCTTTACAGGGGGACTAGCCAAAAACATTCAGTACTTC. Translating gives CASSFTGGLAKNIQYF.